The present T cell receptor beta chain was sequenced within a study of T cell changes during pregnancy in multiple sclerosis. The method was immunoSEQ multiplex PCR; TCRdb's version includes in-frame clones alone and lacks a portion of them. The table has fewer than 20,000 clones, approximately 87% seen once; the top ten hold about 13%. V gave up 0 bases and J gave up 2 bases, with 6 bases separating them. Germline V gene sequence: CDR1 MRHNA, CDR2 SNTAGT. The CDR3 contains 14 residues. The sample here was CD8+ T cells from peripheral blood mononuclear cells, taken in the third trimester of pregnancy. The J gene is TRBJ2-3, the V gene TRBV6-4; D is perhaps TRBD2 (5 bases). This clonotype was sampled from a female donor in good health, enrolled as a control in a pregnancy study. The CDR3 region has the DNA TGTGCCAGCAGTGACTCGGAGGACACAGATACGCAGTATTTT. This gives the protein CASSDSEDTDTQYF.